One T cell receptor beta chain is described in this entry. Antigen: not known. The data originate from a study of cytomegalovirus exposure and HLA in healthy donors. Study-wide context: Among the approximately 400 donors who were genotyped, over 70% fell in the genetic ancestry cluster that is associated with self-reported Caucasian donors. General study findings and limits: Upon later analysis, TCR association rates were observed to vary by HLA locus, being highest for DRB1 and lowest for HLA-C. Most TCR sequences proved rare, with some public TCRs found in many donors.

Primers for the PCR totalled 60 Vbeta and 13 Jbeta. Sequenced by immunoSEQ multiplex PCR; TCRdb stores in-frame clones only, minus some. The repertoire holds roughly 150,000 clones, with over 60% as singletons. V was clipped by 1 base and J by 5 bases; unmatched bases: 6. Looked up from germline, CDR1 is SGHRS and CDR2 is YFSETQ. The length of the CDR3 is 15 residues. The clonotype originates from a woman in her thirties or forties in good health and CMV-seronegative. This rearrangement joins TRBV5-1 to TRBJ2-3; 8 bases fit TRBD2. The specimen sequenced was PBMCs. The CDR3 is CASSLPAGAGDTQYF. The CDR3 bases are TGCGCCAGCAGCTTGCCAGCGGGAGCGGGAGATACGCAGTATTTT.